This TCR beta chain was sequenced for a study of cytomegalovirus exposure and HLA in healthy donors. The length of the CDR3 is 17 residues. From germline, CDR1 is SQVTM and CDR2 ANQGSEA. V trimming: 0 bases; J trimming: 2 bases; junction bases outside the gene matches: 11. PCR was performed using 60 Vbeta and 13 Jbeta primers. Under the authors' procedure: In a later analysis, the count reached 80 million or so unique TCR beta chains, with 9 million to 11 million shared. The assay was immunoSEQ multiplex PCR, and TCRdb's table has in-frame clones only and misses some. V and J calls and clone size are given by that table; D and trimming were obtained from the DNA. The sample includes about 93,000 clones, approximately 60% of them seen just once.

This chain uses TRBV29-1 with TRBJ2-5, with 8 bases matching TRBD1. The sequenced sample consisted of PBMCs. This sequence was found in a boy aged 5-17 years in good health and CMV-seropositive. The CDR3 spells CSVEDLSTGVGQETQYF. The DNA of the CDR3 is TGCAGCGTTGAAGACTTGTCGACAGGGGTGGGGCAAGAGACCCAGTACTTC.